This T cell receptor (beta chain) was identified during a study of blood T cell repertoires in COVID-19. Germline CDR1 and CDR2: MNHEY and SVGAGI. V was clipped by 2 bases and J by 4 bases; unmatched bases: 2. The CDR3 is 16 residues long. Produced via immunoSEQ multiplex PCR; TCRdb's table is partial and in-frame only. This sample has 110,000 to 150,000 clones, with 88% found just once. The TCR was taken from a woman in her forties or fifties with acute or convalescent COVID-19. Sequences were obtained from peripheral blood. This chain uses TRBV6-5 with TRBJ2-1, with 13 bases lining up with TRBD2. The CDR3 nucleotides read TGTGCCAGCAGTTACCTGACTAGCGGGGGGTACAATGAGCAGTTCTTC. Amino acids: CASSYLTSGGYNEQFF.